This T cell receptor beta chain was identified during a study of T-cell reconstitution after alpha-beta-depleted transplantation in children. This CDR3 region has 14 residues. V lost 3 bases and J lost 0, with 7 bases in between. CDR1 is SGDLS and CDR2 is YYNGEE in the germline V gene. As to this clonotype: A much larger clone lies one base from this, so it may be a read error.

The TCRbeta library incorporated unique molecular identifiers. TCRdb recomputed calls from the PCR reads with MiXCR, one row per CDR3 protein. The table shows more than 200,000 distinct CDR3 sequences, with over 9.5% occurring only once. The sequencing here drew on PBMCs from the stem cell graft donor, taken from the stem cell graft. The rearrangement uses TRBV9 and TRBJ1-3; D is perhaps TRBD1 (6 bases). The clonotype comes from a human donor who donated a stem cell graft to a child with SCID. The CDR3: CASSAQGSGNTIYF. The CDR3 coding sequence is TGTGCCAGCAGCGCACAGGGCTCTGGAAACACCATATATTTT.